This TCR beta chain emerged from a study of identical twins. A universal primer site came from template switching; cDNA carried unique molecular identifiers. Each CDR3 protein is one row after TCRdb ran MiXCR on the 5' RACE reads. The sample has approximately 590,000 distinct CDR3 sequences, 7.5% to 10% seen once. The germline gives CDR1 DFQATT, CDR2 SNEGSKA (reference sequence). Trimming left V 7 bases short and J 1 base short, with 18 bases between. This CDR3 is 15 amino acids long. This clonotype was detected many times. Healthy Caucasians, and only they, were the donors. The data also belong to a second study, concerning yellow fever vaccine responses in identical twins.

This clonotype was obtained from a woman under 30 in good health. The chain is built from TRBV20-1 and TRBJ2-3; D ambiguous. The sample taken for sequencing was PBMCs. CDR3 nucleotides: TGCAGTGTCAGAACTATGGGCTTGGGCACAGATACGCAGTATTTT. Residues: CSVRTMGLGTDTQYF.